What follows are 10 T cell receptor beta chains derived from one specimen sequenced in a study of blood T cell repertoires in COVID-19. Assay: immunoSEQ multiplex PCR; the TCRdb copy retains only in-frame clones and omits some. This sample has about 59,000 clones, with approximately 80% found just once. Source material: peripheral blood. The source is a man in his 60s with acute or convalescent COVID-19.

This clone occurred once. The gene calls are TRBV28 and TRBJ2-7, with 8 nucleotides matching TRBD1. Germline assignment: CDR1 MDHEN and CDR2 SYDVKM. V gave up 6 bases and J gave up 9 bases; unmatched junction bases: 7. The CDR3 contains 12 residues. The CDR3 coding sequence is TGTGCCAGCAGCCCTGGACAGGGAAGGCAGTACTTC. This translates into CASSPGQGRQYF.

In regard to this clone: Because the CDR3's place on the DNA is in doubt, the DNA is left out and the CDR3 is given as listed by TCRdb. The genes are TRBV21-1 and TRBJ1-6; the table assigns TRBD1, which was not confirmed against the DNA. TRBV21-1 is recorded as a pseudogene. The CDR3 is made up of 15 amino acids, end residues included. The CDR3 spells CASSKVGGGNSPLHF.

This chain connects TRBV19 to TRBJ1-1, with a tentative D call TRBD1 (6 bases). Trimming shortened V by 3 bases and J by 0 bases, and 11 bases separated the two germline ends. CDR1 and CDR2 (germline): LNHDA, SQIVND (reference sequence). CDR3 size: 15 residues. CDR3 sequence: CASSITGHLNTEAFF. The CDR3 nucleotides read TGTGCCAGTAGTATTACGGGACACCTGAACACTGAAGCTTTCTTT.

For the CDR3, the DNA is TGTGCCTCTACAGGGGTAGGGGCTGAAGCTTTCTTT. This translates into CASTGVGAEAFF. The V gene is TRBV6-6, the J gene TRBJ1-1, with 7 bases matching TRBD1. The CDR3 sequence is 12 residues long. The germline V gene has CDR1 MNHNY and CDR2 SVGAGI (reference sequence). Trimming removed 11 bases from V and 6 bases from J; junction bases left unmatched: 9.

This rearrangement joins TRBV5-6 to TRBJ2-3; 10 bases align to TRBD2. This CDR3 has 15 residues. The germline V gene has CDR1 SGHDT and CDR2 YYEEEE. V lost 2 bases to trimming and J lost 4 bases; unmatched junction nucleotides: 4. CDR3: CASSLLGTSADTQYF. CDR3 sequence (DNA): TGTGCCAGCAGCTTACTGGGGACTAGCGCAGATACGCAGTATTTT.

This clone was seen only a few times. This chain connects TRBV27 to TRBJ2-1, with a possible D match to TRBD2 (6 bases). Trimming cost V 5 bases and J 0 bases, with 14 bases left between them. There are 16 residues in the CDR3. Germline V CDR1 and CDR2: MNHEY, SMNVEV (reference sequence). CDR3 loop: CASSPGGMSSYNEQFF. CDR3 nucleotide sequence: TGTGCCAGCAGTCCTGGGGGGATGAGCTCCTACAATGAGCAGTTCTTC.

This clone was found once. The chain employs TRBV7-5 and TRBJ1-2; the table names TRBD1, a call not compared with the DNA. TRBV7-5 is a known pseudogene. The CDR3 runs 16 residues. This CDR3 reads CARSCPSRDRGAGYTF. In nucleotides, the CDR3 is TGTGCCAGAAGCTGTCCTTCCCGGGACAGGGGGGCTGGCTACACCTTC.

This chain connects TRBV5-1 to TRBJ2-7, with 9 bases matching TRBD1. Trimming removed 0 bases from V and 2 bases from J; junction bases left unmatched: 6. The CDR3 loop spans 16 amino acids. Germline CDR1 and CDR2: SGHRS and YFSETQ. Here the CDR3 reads CASSLEGTGRAYEQYF. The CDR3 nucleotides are TGCGCCAGCAGCTTGGAGGGGACAGGGAGGGCCTACGAGCAGTACTTC.

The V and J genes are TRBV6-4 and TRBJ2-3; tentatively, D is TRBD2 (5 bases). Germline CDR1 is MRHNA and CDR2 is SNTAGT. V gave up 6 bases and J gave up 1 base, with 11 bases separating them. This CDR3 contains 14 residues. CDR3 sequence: CASSRAGGTDTQYF. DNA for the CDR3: TGTGCCAGCAGCCGCGCCGGGGGCACAGATACGCAGTATTTT.

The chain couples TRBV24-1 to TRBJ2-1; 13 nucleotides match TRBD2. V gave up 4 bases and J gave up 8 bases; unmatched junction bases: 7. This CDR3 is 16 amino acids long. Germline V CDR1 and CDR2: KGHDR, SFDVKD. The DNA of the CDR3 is TGTGCCACCAGTGAGCCAGGACTAGCGGGGGATGATGAGCAGTTCTTC. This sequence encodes CATSEPGLAGDDEQFF.